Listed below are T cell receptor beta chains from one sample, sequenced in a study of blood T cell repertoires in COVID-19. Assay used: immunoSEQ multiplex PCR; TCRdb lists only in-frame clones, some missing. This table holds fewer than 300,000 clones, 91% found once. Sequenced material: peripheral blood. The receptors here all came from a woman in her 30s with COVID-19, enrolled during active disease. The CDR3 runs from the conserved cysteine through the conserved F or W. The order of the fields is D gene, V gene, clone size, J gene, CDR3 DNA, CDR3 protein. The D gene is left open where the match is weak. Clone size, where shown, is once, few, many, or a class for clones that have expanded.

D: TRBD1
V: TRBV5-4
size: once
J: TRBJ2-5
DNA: TGTGCCAGCAGCTTAACAGGGGGTCCGGGGTCCCAGTACTTC
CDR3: CASSLTGGPGSQYF

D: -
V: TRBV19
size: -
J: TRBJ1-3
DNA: TGTGCCAGTAGACCTGACACTTCTGGAAACACCATATATTTT
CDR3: CASRPDTSGNTIYF

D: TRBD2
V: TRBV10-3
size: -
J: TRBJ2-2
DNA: TGTGCCATCAGTAAGGGACTAGCGGGAGATTCGGTAAACACCGGGGAGCTGTTTTTT
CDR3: CAISKGLAGDSVNTGELFF

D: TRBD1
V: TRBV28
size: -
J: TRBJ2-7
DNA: TGTGCCAGCCGACAGGGGGCAGTTTACGAGCAGTACTTC
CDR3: CASRQGAVYEQYF

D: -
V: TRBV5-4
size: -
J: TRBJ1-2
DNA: TGTGCCAGCAGGTTCTTGGGGGGACGTAGCTATGGCTACACCTTC
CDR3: CASRFLGGRSYGYTF

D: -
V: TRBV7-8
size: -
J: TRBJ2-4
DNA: TGTGCCAGCAGCCTAGGGAGCCACGTTTCTGCCAAAAACATTCAGTACTTC
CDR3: CASSLGSHVSAKNIQYF

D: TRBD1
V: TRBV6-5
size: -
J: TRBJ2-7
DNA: TGTGCCAGCAGTTATAGGAGGACAGGGACCTACGAGCAGTACTTC
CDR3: CASSYRRTGTYEQYF

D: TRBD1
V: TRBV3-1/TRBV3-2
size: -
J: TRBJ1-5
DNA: TGTGCCAGCAGCCAAGGGACAGGGGCCCTCAATCAGCCCCAGCATTTT
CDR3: CASSQGTGALNQPQHF

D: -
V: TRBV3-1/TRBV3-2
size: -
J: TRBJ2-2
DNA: TGTGCCAGCGCCCACAGGGGTCTAGCGTCGGGGGAGCTGTTTTTT
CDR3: CASAHRGLASGELFF

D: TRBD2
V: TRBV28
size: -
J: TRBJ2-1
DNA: TGTGCCAGCAGTACTGGACTAGCGGGAGTTGAGCAGTTCTTC
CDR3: CASSTGLAGVEQFF

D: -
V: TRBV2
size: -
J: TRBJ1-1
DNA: TGTGCCAGCAGTGCCGGCAACTATGAAGCTTTCTTT
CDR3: CASSAGNYEAFF

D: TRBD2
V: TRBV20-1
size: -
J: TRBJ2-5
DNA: TGCAGTGCTAGTTCCGGACTAGCGGTGCGACAAGAGACCCAGTACTTC
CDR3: CSASSGLAVRQETQYF

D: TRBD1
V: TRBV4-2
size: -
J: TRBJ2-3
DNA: TGTGCCAGCAAGGTAGGGGGCCCAGATACGCAGTATTTT
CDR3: CASKVGGPDTQYF

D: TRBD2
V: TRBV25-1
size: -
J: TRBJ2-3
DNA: TGTGCCAGCAGTGAACTAGCGGGAGGGCCGAATACGCAGTATTTT
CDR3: CASSELAGGPNTQYF

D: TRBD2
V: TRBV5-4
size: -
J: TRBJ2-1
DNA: TGTGCCAGCAGCTTCTATCTAGCGGGAGTGGTTGAGCAGTTCTTC
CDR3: CASSFYLAGVVEQFF

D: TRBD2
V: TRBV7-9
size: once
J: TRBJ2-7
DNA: TGTGCCAGCAGCCTTGGGACTAGCGGCACCTACGAGCAGTACTTC
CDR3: CASSLGTSGTYEQYF

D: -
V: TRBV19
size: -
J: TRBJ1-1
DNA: TGTGCCAGTAGTCCCCAGGTAGGGGGGGGAGGCACTGAAGCTTTCTTT
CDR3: CASSPQVGGGGTEAFF

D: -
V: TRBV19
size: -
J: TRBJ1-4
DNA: TGTGCCAGTAGTGAAATGGGGGGTCGTAATGAAAAACTGTTTTTT
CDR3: CASSEMGGRNEKLFF

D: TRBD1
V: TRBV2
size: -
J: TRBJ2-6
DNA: TGTGCCAGCAAGAGCCGGACAGGGGGCTCTGGGGCCAACGTCCTGACTTTC
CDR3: CASKSRTGGSGANVLTF

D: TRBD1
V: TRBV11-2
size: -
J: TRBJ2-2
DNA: TGTGCCAGCAGCTGGGGGACAGGGCTGGACACCGGGGAGCTGTTTTTT
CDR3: CASSWGTGLDTGELFF

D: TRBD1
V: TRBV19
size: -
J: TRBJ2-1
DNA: TGTGCCAGTAGTATAGGCCAGGGGGCGGTTAATGAGCAGTTCTTC
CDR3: CASSIGQGAVNEQFF

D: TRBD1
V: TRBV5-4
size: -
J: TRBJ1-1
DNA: TGTGCCAGCAGCTCGAGAAGACAGGGTAACACTGAAGCTTTCTTT
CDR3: CASSSRRQGNTEAFF

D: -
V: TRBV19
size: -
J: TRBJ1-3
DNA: TGTGCCAGTAGTATAGGAATACGGGGCTCTGGAAACACCATATATTTT
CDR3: CASSIGIRGSGNTIYF

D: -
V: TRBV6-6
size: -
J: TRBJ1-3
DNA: TGTGCCAGCAGTTACAGGGGGAACGGAAACACCATATATTTT
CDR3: CASSYRGNGNTIYF

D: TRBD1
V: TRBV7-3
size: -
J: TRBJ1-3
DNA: TGTGCCAGCAGCTCTAATCCGGGACAGGGAACCGGAAACACCATATATTTT
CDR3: CASSSNPGQGTGNTIYF

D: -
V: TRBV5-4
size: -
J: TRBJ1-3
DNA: TGTGCCAGCAGCTCCAGTGGCGGGCCCCTAAAACGAAACACCATATATTTT
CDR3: CASSSSGGPLKRNTIYF

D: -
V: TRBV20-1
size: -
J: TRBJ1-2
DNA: TGCAGTGCTAGTGGGGACACCTATGGCTACACCTTC
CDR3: CSASGDTYGYTF

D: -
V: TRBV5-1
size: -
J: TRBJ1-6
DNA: TGCGCCAGCAGCCAGGCGGGGGTTCGTTCACCCCTCCACTTT
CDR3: CASSQAGVRSPLHF

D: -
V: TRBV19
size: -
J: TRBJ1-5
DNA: TGTGCCAGTACTATATCGGGGGGGGGCTCTGGTCAGCCCCAGCATTTT
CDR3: CASTISGGGSGQPQHF

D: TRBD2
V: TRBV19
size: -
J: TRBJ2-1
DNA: TGTGCCAGTAGTTCCAGGACTAGCGGGAACTACAATGAGCAGTTCTTC
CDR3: CASSSRTSGNYNEQFF

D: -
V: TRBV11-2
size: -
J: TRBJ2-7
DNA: TGTGCCAGCAGCCCACTCCAGGGTACCTACGAGCAGTACTTC
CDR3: CASSPLQGTYEQYF

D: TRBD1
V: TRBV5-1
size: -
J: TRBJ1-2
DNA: TGCGCCAACAGCGCGGGGACAGCGAAGTCTAACTATGGCTACACCTTC
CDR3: CANSAGTAKSNYGYTF

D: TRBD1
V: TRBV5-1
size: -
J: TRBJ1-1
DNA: TGCGCCAGCAGCTTTACAGGGGACCCGAACACTGAAGCTTTCTTT
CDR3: CASSFTGDPNTEAFF

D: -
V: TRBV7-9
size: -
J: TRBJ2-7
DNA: TGTGCCAGCAGCTTATCAGCGGCTTACGAGCAGTACTTC
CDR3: CASSLSAAYEQYF

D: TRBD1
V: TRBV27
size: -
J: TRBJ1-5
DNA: TGTGCCAGCAGTTGGACAGGGGCTAGCAATCAGCCCCAGCATTTT
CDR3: CASSWTGASNQPQHF

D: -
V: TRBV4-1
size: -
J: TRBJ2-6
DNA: TGCGCCAGCAGCCTCCTCCGGGACTCCCCTAGCTCTGGGGCCAACGTCCTGACTTTC
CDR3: CASSLLRDSPSSGANVLTF

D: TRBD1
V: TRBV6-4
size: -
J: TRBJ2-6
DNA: TGTGCCAGCAGTGGACAGGGAAGAAAGGGGGCCAACGTCCTGACTTTC
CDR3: CASSGQGRKGANVLTF

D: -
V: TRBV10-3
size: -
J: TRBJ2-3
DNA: TGTGCCATCAGTGAGTCAACTAGCACAGATACGCAGTATTTT
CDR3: CAISESTSTDTQYF

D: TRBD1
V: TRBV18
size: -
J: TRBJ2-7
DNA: TGTGCCAGCTCACAAGGGACAGGGGGCGACTACGAGCAGTACTTC
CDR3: CASSQGTGGDYEQYF

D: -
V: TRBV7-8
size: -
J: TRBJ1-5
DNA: TGTGCCAGCAGCTTGGACAGACTGAATTACCCCCAGCATTTT
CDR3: CASSLDRLNYPQHF

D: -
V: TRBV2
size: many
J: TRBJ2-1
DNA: TGTGCCAGCAGCCGGACTCCCGACCACAATGAGCAGTTCTTC
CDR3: CASSRTPDHNEQFF

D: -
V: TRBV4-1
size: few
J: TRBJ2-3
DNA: TGCGCCAGCAGCCTCAGTGGGGGCGATACGCAGTATTTT
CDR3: CASSLSGGDTQYF